Listed here are 27 T cell receptor beta chains from one sample, sequenced in a study of cytomegalovirus exposure and HLA in healthy donors. Amplification used 60 Vbeta primers and 13 Jbeta primers. The table came from immunoSEQ multiplex PCR; TCRdb's copy has only in-frame clones and leaves some out. The table records about 140,000 clones, 61% of them present only once. Sequenced material: PBMCs. The receptors shown here come from a male donor in good health and CMV-seronegative.

V usage is TRBV5-1 and J usage is TRBJ1-4, with D possibly TRBD1 on 6 matching bases. Trimming shortened V by 3 bases and J by 3 bases, and 15 bases separated the two germline ends. The CDR3 totals 16 residues. CDR1 SGHRS and CDR2 YFSETQ come from the germline V gene. The CDR3 DNA follows: TGCGCCAGCAGCTCGACCTCGGACAGCCCTAATGAAAAACTGTTTTTT. Protein sequence: CASSSTSDSPNEKLFF.

This clone appeared a few times. The rearrangement joins TRBV20-1 to TRBJ2-7; no definite D call. CDR1 DFQATT and CDR2 SNEGSKA come from the germline V gene (reference sequence). V lost 6 bases, J lost 4 bases, and 10 bases lay in between. CDR3 length: 11 amino acids. In DNA, the CDR3 is TGCAGTGCCTTAGATCGTTACGAGCAGTACTTC. Translating it yields CSALDRYEQYF.

The chain joins TRBV29-1 to TRBJ2-1; TRBD2 agrees at 10 bases. This CDR3 is built from 13 residues. Germline V gene lookup returns CDR1 SQVTM and CDR2 ANQGSEA. The V and J ends lost 3 bases and 6 bases, in that order; junction bases with no gene match: 2. CDR3 in amino acids: CSVDLAGGNEQFF. CDR3 nucleotide sequence: TGCAGCGTTGATTTAGCGGGGGGCAATGAGCAGTTCTTC.

The rearrangement links TRBV23-1 to TRBJ1-5; D is ambiguous. TRBV23-1 is an ORF for which the function is uncertain. V lost 3 bases and J 0 bases, leaving 9 bases between the germline ends. This CDR3 has 15 amino acids. CDR3 sequence: CASSQGGDSNQPQHF. CDR3 nucleotide sequence: TGCGCCAGCAGTCAGGGAGGAGATAGCAATCAGCCCCAGCATTTT.

The V gene is TRBV7-9, the J gene TRBJ2-1; D is ambiguous. V was trimmed by 4 bases and J by 9 bases, leaving 19 bases between them. This CDR3 region has 15 residues. Germline V lookup: CDR1 SEHNR, CDR2 FQNEAQ (reference sequence). The CDR3 loop reads CASSSKPPVVLEQFF. For the CDR3, the DNA is TGTGCCAGCAGCTCCAAACCGCCGGTAGTACTTGAGCAGTTCTTC.

V is TRBV7-3 and J is TRBJ1-1; no clear D. The CDR3 consists of 15 residues. Trimming left V 1 base short and J 7 bases short, with 16 bases between. Germline CDR1 reads SGHTA; CDR2 reads FQGTGA. The CDR3 bases are TGTGCCAGCAGCTTAAAGATAGTACAGATTTTTGAAGCTTTCTTT. This encodes CASSLKIVQIFEAFF.

The CDR3 protein is CASTSTGPYEQYF. CDR3 in DNA: TGCGCCAGCACATCCACAGGCCCCTACGAGCAGTACTTC. This chain joins TRBV5-1 and TRBJ2-7; D may be TRBD1 (5 bases). From germline, CDR1 is SGHRS and CDR2 YFSETQ. The length of the CDR3 is 13 residues. V lost 6 bases and J 2 bases, leaving 12 bases between the germline ends.

The CDR3 sequence is CASSLRVGTDTNYGYTF. The CDR3 DNA is TGTGCCAGCAGCTTACGAGTAGGGACAGATACTAACTATGGCTACACCTTC. The rearrangement links TRBV7-9 to TRBJ1-2, with 7 nucleotides matching TRBD1. Germline CDR1 SEHNR, CDR2 FQNEAQ (reference sequence). CDR3 length: 17 residues. The ends lost 2 bases at V and 0 bases at J; junction bases unmatched: 9.

The genes are TRBV6-6 and TRBJ1-6; D perhaps matches TRBD1 (5 bases). The germline CDR1 and CDR2 sequences are MNHNY and SVGAGI (reference sequence). The V gene lost 3 bases and the J gene lost 4 bases, with 10 bases spanning the gap. The CDR3 runs 15 residues. The CDR3 DNA reads TGTGCCAGCAGTTATGACAGTAGTTATAATTCACCCCTCCACTTT. It specifies CASSYDSSYNSPLHF.

This chain links TRBV5-4 with TRBJ2-7; possibly TRBD1 for D (6 bases). V was trimmed by 3 bases and J by 6 bases, leaving 22 bases between them. CDR1 SGHNT and CDR2 YYREEE come from the germline V gene (reference sequence). This CDR3 comprises 16 residues. As DNA, the CDR3 is TGTGCCAGCAGCTGGGGGCTACAGGGATCCCTGGGCGAGCAGTACTTC. Translation gives CASSWGLQGSLGEQYF.

This clone was observed a handful of times. The chain joins TRBV28 to TRBJ1-2, with 8 positions matching TRBD1. Germline CDR1 and CDR2: MDHEN and SYDVKM. Trimming cost V 6 bases and J 8 bases; bases outside gene matches: 8. The CDR3 sequence is 13 residues long. In nucleotides, the CDR3 is TGTGCCAGCAGGCAGGGGGCAATCTACGGCTACACCTTC. Its translation: CASRQGAIYGYTF.

The V call is TRBV5-4, the J call TRBJ2-1; 15 positions match TRBD2. The CDR3 extends over 16 amino acids. Germline V lookup: CDR1 SGHNT, CDR2 YYREEE (reference sequence). The V gene end was trimmed by 4 bases and the J gene end by 10 bases; junction bases not matched to a gene: 9. CDR3 residues: CASSPPGLAGGSEQFF. CDR3 sequence (DNA): TGTGCCAGCAGCCCCCCGGGACTAGCGGGGGGTAGCGAGCAGTTCTTC.

This sequence joins TRBV2 and TRBJ2-7, with TRBD2 identical over 7 bases. The CDR3 has 14 residues. V lost 7 bases and J lost 2; bases outside the gene matches: 8. The germline CDR1 and CDR2 sequences are SNHLY and FYNNEI. CDR3 in DNA: TGTGCCAGCACGGGAGGCTGGGGCCCCTACGAGCAGTACTTC. Its protein product is CASTGGWGPYEQYF.

The CDR3 reads CASSRGGYNTGELFF. The CDR3 nucleotides read TGTGCCAGCAGCCGGGGAGGGTATAACACCGGGGAGCTGTTTTTT. This chain uses TRBV7-9 with TRBJ2-2; 7 bases are shared with TRBD2. CDR1 is SEHNR and CDR2 is FQNEAQ in the germline V gene (reference sequence). J gave up 2 bases and V 5 bases, and 5 bases lay outside the gene matches. The CDR3 loop spans 15 amino acids.

This chain connects TRBV5-1 to TRBJ1-1, with D unclear. This CDR3 contains 13 residues. Deletions cut 1 base from V and 4 bases from J, with 8 bases between. Germline V gene sequence: CDR1 SGHRS, CDR2 YFSETQ. CDR3 amino acids: CASSLSFSTEAFF. The CDR3 coding sequence is TGCGCCAGCAGCTTGTCGTTTAGCACTGAAGCTTTCTTT. Full variable domain (missing parts from reference TRBV5-1 and TRBJ1-1): KAGVTQTPRYLIKTRGQQVTLSCSPISGHRSVSWYQQTPGQGLQFLFEYFSETQRNKGNFPGRFSGRQFSNSRSEMNVSTLELGDSALYLCASSLSFSTEAFFGQGTRLTVV.

In this sample, this clone turned up a few times. V gene TRBV2 combines with J gene TRBJ2-5; D possibly corresponds to TRBD1 (5 bases). V was clipped by 6 bases and J by 5 bases, with 13 bases between them. Germline lookup yields CDR1 SNHLY and CDR2 FYNNEI. The CDR3 runs 13 residues. CDR3 sequence reads: CASRSGPGETQYF. CDR3 sequence (DNA): TGTGCCAGCAGATCGGGTCCAGGGGAGACCCAGTACTTC.

This chain uses TRBV20-1 with TRBJ2-1; D gene uncertain. V was trimmed by 5 bases and J by 10 bases, leaving 12 bases between them. The CDR3 consists of 11 residues. Germline assignment: CDR1 DFQATT and CDR2 SNEGSKA (reference sequence). The CDR3 DNA reads TGCAGTGCTCAAACACGGAGAGAGCAGTTCTTC. Translated, it gives CSAQTRREQFF.

The sample holds a few counts of this clone. The chain has TRBV13 and TRBJ2-5, with D hard to call. This CDR3 has 12 residues. Germline V gives CDR1 PRHDT, CDR2 FYEKMQ (reference sequence). Trimming removed 5 bases from V and 5 bases from J, with 9 bases in between. The CDR3 loop is CASSLLRETQYF. The CDR3 nucleotides are TGTGCCAGCAGCCTCCTCCGGGAGACCCAGTACTTC.

This sequence joins TRBV5-4 and TRBJ1-2; D may be TRBD1 (6 bases). The V and J ends lost 3 bases and 4 bases respectively, with 16 bases between them. Germline V gene sequence: CDR1 SGHNT, CDR2 YYREEE (reference sequence). This CDR3 comprises 15 residues. The CDR3 is CASSSNVDSIYGYTF. The CDR3 DNA sequence: TGTGCCAGCAGCTCCAACGTGGACAGTATCTATGGCTACACCTTC.

This chain joins TRBV9 and TRBJ1-1; D may be TRBD1 (5 bases). Germline CDR1 SGDLS, CDR2 YYNGEE. This CDR3 spans 14 amino acids. Trimming stripped 4 bases from V and 0 bases from J, with 10 bases between. In nucleotides, the CDR3 is TGTGCCAGCAGCCCCCAGGACATGAACACTGAAGCTTTCTTT. This gives the protein CASSPQDMNTEAFF.

The rearrangement uses TRBV11-2 and TRBJ2-3; D might be TRBD1 (6 bases). CDR1 SGHAT and CDR2 FQNNGV come from the germline V gene. Trimming shortened V by 0 bases and J by 5 bases, and 18 bases separated the two germline ends. The CDR3 has 17 amino acids. The chain's CDR3 is CASSLEVGRGDKDTQYF. For the CDR3, the DNA is TGTGCCAGCAGCTTAGAGGTGGGCCGAGGGGACAAAGATACGCAGTATTTT.

This clone appeared a few times. The chain links TRBV6-5 to TRBJ1-1; the D gene is possibly TRBD1 (6 bases). The CDR3 covers 14 residues. Germline values: CDR1 MNHEY, CDR2 SVGAGI. Trimming stripped 0 bases from V and 8 bases from J, with 13 bases between. DNA of the CDR3: TGTGCCAGCAGTTACTCTGTCGGAGGACAGGAAGCTTTCTTT. Translated: CASSYSVGGQEAFF.

The gene calls are TRBV5-5 and TRBJ1-1; D unclear. Germline V gives CDR1 SGHKS, CDR2 YYEKEE (reference sequence). Trimming left V 0 bases short and J 5 bases short, with 8 bases between. The CDR3 has 13 amino acids. CDR3 coding DNA: TGTGCCAGCAGCTTGGACTTGTTTACTGAAGCTTTCTTT. As protein: CASSLDLFTEAFF. Variable domain in full (rest from reference TRBV5-5 and TRBJ1-1): DAGVTQSPTHLIKTRGQQVTLRCSPISGHKSVSWYQQVLGQGPQFIFQYYEKEERGRGNFPDRFSARQFPNYSSELNVNALLLGDSALYLCASSLDLFTEAFFGQGTRLTVV.

V usage is TRBV5-1 and J usage is TRBJ2-7; D might be TRBD2 (5 bases). The CDR3 is 15 amino acids. Germline values: CDR1 SGHRS, CDR2 YFSETQ. Trimming removed 0 bases from V and 2 bases from J, with 12 bases in between. The CDR3 nucleotides read TGCGCCAGCAGCTTGGGAAGCGGCACACCCTACGAGCAGTACTTC. It specifies CASSLGSGTPYEQYF.

This clone was counted between two and nine times. CDR3 bases: TGTGCCAGCAGCTTAGGGGGTGCCCCTTCCTACGAGCAGTACTTC. This gives the protein CASSLGGAPSYEQYF. The V call is TRBV5-4, the J call TRBJ2-7; maybe TRBD1 (6 bases). The CDR3 runs 15 residues. V lost 2 bases and J 1 base, leaving 13 bases between the germline ends. CDR1 and CDR2 (germline): SGHNT, YYREEE (reference sequence).

This chain joins TRBV5-6 and TRBJ2-3, with D possibly TRBD2 on 6 matching bases. The CDR3 covers 16 residues. V lost 2 bases and J lost 5, with 18 bases in between. Germline CDR1 is SGHDT and CDR2 is YYEEEE. The CDR3 is CASSFPGLTFLDTQYF. CDR3 DNA: TGTGCCAGCAGCTTCCCGGGACTGACTTTTTTAGATACGCAGTATTTT.

The rearrangement joins TRBV5-4 to TRBJ1-6; 7 bases match TRBD1. The CDR3 runs 14 residues. Germline values: CDR1 SGHNT, CDR2 YYREEE (reference sequence). Trimming removed 5 bases from V and 6 bases from J; junction bases left unmatched: 5. CDR3 loop: CASRRNRGNSPLHF. The CDR3 region has the DNA TGTGCCAGCAGGCGCAACAGGGGTAATTCACCCCTCCACTTT.